This TCR beta chain was profiled in a study of vaccination and CD4 T cells after COVID-19. Study-wide background: Nasal swab PCR had detected SARS-CoV-2 in convalescent patients, fewer than 10 mild and one severe. Samples were collected from three convalescent patients on day 14 and on days 161 to 241 after vaccination.

In this sample, this clonotype is medium-sized. Time point of the sample: late sampling 161 to 241 days after vaccination in a few convalescent patients. Dates of positive PCR ran from March to December 2020, before US Alpha, Beta and Delta variants. One entry per CDR3 protein results from TCRdb running MiXCR on the PCR reads. The repertoire includes more than 25,000 distinct CDR3 sequences, approximately 49% of them detected once, and 5.5% to 7.5% sits in the top ten. The receptor comes from a human donor who had recovered from COVID-19. The sequences come from CD4+ T cells from blood, collected about 7 months after SARS-CoV-2 vaccination.

CDR3 sequence (DNA): TGTGCCAGCAGTTTTCCCAATCAGCCCCAGCATTTT. Its translation: CASSFPNQPQHF. V usage is TRBV27 and J usage is TRBJ1-5; unclear D gene. The germline V and J ends were trimmed by 3 bases and 3 bases, with 3 bases remaining between them. CDR3 length: 12 amino acids. Germline V gene data show CDR1 as MNHEY and CDR2 as SMNVEV (reference sequence).